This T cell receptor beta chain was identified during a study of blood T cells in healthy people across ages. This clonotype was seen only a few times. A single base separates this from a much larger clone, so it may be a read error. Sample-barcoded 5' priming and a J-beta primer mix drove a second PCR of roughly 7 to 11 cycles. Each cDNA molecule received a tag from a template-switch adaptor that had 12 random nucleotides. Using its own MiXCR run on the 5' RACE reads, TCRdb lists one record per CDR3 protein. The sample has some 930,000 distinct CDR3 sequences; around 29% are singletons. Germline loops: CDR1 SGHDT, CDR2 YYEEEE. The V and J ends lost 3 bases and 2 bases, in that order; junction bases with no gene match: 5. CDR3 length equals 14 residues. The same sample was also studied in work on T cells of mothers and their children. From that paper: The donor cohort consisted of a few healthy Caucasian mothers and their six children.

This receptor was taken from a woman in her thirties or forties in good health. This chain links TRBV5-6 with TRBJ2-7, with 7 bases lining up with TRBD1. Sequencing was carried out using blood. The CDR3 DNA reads TGTGCCAGCAGCTGCCCGGGACAGACCTACGAGCAGTACTTC. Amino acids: CASSCPGQTYEQYF.